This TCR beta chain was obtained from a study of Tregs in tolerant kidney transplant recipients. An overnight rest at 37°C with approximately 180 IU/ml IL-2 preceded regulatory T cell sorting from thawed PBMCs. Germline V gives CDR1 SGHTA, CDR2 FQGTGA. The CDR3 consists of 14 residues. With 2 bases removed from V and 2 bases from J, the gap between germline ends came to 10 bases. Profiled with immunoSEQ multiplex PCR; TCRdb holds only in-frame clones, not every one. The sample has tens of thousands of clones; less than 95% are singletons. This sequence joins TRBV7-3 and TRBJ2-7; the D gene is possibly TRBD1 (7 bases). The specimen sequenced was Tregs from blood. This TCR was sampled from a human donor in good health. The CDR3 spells CASSLSGGPYEQYF. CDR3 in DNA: TGTGCCAGCAGCTTATCAGGGGGGCCCTACGAGCAGTACTTC.